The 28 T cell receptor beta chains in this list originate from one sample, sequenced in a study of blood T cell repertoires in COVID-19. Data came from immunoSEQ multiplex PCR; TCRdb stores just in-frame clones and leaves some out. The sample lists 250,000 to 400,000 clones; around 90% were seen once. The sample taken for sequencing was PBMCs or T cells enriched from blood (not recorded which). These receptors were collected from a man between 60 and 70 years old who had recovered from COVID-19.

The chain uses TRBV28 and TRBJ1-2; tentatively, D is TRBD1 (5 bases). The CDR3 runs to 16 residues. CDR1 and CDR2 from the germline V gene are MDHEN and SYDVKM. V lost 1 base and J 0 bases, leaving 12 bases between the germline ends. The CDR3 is CASSLLAGGSNYGYTF. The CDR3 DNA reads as TGTGCCAGCAGTTTATTAGCGGGGGGGTCTAACTATGGCTACACCTTC.

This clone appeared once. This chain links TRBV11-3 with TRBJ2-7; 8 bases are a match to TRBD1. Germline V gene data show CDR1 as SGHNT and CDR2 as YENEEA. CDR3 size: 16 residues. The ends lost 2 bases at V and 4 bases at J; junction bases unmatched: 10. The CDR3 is CASSLTGTGSRYEQYF. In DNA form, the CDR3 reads TGTGCCAGCAGCTTAACAGGGACAGGTAGCCGATACGAGCAGTACTTC.

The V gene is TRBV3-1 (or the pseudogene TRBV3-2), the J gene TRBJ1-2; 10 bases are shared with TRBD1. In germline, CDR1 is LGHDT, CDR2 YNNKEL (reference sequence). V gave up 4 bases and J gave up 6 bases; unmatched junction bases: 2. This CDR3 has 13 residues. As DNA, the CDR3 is TGTGCCAGCAGCCGGACAGGGGGTGATGGCTACACCTTC. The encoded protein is CASSRTGGDGYTF.

CDR3 in DNA: TGTGCCAGCTGGGGGCGGGGGGCCCGAAATGAGCAGTTCTTC. It encodes CASWGRGARNEQFF. This sequence joins TRBV7-9 and TRBJ2-1; 8 nucleotides agree with TRBD2. This CDR3 comprises 14 residues. Germline assignment: CDR1 SEHNR and CDR2 FQNEAQ (reference sequence). J was trimmed by 7 bases and V by 8 bases; bases with no gene match: 10.

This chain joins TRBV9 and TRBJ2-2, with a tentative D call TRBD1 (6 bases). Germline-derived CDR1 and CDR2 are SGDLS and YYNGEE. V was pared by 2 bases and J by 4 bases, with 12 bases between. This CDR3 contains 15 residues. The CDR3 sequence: CASSVRDIITGELFF. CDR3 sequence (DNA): TGTGCCAGCAGCGTCCGGGACATAATCACCGGGGAGCTGTTTTTT.

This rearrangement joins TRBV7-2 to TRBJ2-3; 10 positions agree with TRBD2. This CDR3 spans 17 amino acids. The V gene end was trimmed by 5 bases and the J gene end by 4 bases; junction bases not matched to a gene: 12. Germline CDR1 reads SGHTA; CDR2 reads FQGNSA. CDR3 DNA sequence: TGTGCCAGCAGCGCCCTAGCGGGGGAGGGGGGGCCAGATACGCAGTATTTT. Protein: CASSALAGEGGPDTQYF.

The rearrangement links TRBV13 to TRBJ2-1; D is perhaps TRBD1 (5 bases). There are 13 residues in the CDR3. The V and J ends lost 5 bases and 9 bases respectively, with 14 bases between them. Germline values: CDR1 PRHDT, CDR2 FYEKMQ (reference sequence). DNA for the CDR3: TGTGCCAGCAGCAGGGGCCCGTTAGTTGAGCAGTTCTTC. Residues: CASSRGPLVEQFF.

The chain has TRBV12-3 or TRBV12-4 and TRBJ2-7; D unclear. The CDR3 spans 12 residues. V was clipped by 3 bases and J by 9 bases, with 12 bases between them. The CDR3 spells CASSFIKNVQYF. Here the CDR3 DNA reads TGTGCCAGCAGTTTTATTAAAAATGTGCAGTACTTC.

The CDR3 nucleotides read TGCGCCAGCAGCTTTTCAGGGGCGCAGGCAGATACGCAGTATTTT. This codes for CASSFSGAQADTQYF. J is TRBJ2-3 and V is TRBV5-1, with D possibly TRBD1 on 6 matching bases. Trimming stripped 2 bases from V and 4 bases from J, with 14 bases between. Per germline, CDR1 SGHRS and CDR2 YFSETQ. The CDR3 covers 15 residues.

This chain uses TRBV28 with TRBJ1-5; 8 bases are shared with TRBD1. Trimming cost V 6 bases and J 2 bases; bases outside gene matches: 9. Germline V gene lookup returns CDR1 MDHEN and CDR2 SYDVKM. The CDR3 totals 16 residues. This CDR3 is CASRWAGGSGNQPQHF. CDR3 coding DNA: TGTGCCAGCAGGTGGGCAGGGGGCTCGGGCAATCAGCCCCAGCATTTT.

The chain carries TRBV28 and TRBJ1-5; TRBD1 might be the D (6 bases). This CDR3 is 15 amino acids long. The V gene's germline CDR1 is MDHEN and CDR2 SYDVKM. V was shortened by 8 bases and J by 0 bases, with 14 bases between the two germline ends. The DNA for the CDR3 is TGTGCCAGCGGTACTGGGACAAATAGCAATCAGCCCCAGCATTTT. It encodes CASGTGTNSNQPQHF.

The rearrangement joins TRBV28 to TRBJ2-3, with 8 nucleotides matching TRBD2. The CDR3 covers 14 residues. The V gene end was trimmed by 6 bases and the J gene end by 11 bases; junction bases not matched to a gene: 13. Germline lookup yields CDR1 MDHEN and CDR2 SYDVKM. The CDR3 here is CASRPGLDSRGQYF. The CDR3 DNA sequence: TGTGCCAGCAGACCGGGACTAGACTCGAGGGGGCAGTATTTT. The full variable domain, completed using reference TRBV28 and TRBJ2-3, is DVKVTQSSRYLVKRTGEKVFLECVQDMDHENMFWYRQDPGLGLRLIYFSYDVKMKEKGDIPEGYSVSREKKERFSLILESASTNQTSMYLCASRPGLDSRGQYFGPGTRLTVL.

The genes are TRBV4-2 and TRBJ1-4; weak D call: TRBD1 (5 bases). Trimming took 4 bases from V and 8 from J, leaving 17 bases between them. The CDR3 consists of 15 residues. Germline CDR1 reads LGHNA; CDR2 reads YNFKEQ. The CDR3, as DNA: TGTGCCAGCAGCCCCCTTGGAGGGGTAGGAGAAAAACTGTTTTTT. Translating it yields CASSPLGGVGEKLFF.

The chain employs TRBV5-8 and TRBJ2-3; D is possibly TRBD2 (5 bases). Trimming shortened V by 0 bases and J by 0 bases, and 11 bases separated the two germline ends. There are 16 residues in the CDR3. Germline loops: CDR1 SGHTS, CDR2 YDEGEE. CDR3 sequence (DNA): TGTGCCAGCAGCTTGGGGACTTCGTCAAGCACAGATACGCAGTATTTT. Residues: CASSLGTSSSTDTQYF.

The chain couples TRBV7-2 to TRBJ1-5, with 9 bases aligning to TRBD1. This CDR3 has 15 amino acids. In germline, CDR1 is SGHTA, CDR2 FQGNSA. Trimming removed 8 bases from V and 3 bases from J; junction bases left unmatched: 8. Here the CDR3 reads CASQGTGIINQPQHF. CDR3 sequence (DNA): TGTGCCAGCCAGGGGACAGGGATTATCAATCAGCCCCAGCATTTT.

This CDR3 reads CASSHLTASAYNEQFF. The CDR3 DNA reads TGTGCCAGCAGTCATCTCACCGCTAGTGCCTACAATGAGCAGTTCTTC. The chain couples TRBV28 to TRBJ2-1; the D is unclear. The V end was cut by 5 bases, the J end by 2 bases, with 16 bases between. Germline lookup yields CDR1 MDHEN and CDR2 SYDVKM. The CDR3 consists of 16 residues.

The CDR3, as DNA: TGCGCCAGCAGCCAACCAGGGAGGAATTCACCCCTCCACTTT. This gives the protein CASSQPGRNSPLHF. The gene calls are TRBV5-1 and TRBJ1-6; tentative D call: TRBD1 (5 bases). Germline V CDR1 and CDR2: SGHRS, YFSETQ. This CDR3 has 14 amino acids. Trimming took off 4 bases at V and 7 bases at J, with 12 bases between the two ends.

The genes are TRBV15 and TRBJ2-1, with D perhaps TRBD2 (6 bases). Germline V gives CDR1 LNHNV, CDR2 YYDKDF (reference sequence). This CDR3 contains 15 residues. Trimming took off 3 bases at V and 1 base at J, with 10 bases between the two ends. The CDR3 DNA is TGTGCCACCAGCAGCGGGAGTAGTTCCTACAATGAGCAGTTCTTC. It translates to CATSSGSSSYNEQFF.

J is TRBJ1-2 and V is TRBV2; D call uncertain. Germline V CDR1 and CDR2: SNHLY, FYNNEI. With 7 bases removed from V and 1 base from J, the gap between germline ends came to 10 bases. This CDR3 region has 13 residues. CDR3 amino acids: CASKANSNYGYTF. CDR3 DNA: TGTGCCAGCAAAGCCAACAGTAACTATGGCTACACCTTC.

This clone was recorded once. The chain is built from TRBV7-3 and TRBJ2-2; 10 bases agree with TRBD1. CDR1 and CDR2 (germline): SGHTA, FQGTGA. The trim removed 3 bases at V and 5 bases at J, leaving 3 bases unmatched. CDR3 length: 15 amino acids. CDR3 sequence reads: CASSFRDRGTGELFF. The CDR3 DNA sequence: TGTGCCAGCAGCTTCCGGGACAGGGGTACCGGGGAGCTGTTTTTT.

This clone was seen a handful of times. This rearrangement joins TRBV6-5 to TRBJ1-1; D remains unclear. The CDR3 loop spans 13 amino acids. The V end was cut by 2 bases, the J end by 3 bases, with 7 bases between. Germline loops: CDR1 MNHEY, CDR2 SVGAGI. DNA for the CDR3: TGTGCCAGCAGTTACAGGGAGTACACTGAAGCTTTCTTT. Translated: CASSYREYTEAFF.

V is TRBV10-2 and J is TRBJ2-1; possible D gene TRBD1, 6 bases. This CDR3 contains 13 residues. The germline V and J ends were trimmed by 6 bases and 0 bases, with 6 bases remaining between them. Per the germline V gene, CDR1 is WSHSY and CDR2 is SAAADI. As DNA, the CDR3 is TGCGCCAGCAGGGACAGCTCCTACAATGAGCAGTTCTTC. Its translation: CASRDSSYNEQFF.

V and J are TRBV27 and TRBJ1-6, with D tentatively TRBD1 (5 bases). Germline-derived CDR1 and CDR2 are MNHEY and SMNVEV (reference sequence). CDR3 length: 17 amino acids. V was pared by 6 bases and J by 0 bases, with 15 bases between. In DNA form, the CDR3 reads TGTGCCAGCAGCTATCGACAGATTAGCTCCTATAATTCACCCCTCCACTTT. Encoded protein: CASSYRQISSYNSPLHF.

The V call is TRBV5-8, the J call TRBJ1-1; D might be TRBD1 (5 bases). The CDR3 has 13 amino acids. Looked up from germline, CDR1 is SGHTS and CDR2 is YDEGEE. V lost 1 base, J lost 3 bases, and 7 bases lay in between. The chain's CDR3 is CASSLNRYTEAFF. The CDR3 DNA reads TGTGCCAGCAGCTTGAACAGGTACACTGAAGCTTTCTTT.

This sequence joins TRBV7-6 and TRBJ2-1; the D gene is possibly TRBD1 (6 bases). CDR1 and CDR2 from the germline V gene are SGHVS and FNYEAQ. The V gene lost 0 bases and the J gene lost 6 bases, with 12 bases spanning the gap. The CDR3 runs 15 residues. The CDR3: CASSLAGGYGNEQFF. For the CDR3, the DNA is TGTGCCAGCAGCTTAGCAGGGGGTTACGGCAATGAGCAGTTCTTC.

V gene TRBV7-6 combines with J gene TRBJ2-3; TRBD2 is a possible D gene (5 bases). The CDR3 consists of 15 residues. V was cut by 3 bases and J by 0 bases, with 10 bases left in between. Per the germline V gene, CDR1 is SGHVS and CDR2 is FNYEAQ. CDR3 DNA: TGTGCCAGCAGCTTCTTAGCGACTAGCACAGATACGCAGTATTTT. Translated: CASSFLATSTDTQYF. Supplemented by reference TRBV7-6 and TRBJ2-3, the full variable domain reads GAGVSQSPRYKVTKRGQDVALRCDPISGHVSLYWYRQALGQGPEFLTYFNYEAQQDKSGLPNDRFSAERPEGSISTLTIQRTEQRDSAMYRCASSFLATSTDTQYFGPGTRLTVL.

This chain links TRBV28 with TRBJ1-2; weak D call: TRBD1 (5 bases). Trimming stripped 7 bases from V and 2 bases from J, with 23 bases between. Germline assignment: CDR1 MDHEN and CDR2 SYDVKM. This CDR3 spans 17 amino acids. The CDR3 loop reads CASISAGGGEGNYGYTF. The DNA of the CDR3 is TGTGCCAGCATCTCCGCGGGGGGAGGTGAAGGGAACTATGGCTACACCTTC.

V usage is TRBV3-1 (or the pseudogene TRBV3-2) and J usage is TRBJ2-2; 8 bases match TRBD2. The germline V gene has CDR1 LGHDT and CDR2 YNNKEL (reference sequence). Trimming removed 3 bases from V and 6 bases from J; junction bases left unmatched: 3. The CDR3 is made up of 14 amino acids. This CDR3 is CASSHTSGAGELFF. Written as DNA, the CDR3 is TGTGCCAGCAGCCACACTAGCGGAGCCGGGGAGCTGTTTTTT.